This TCR beta chain stems from a study of blood T cell repertoires in COVID-19. Study-level information: Whether acute or convalescent, the COVID-19 samples came from the United States, Italy and Spain. Nucleic acid was either cDNA or gDNA, and it came from T cells, B-cell-depleted T cells, or PBMCs.

Study processing details: Researchers report that nucleated cell counts were estimated from reference gene primer amplification. Clones were sequenced by immunoSEQ multiplex PCR, and TCRdb holds only the in-frame ones, with some missing. V and J calls and clone size are as listed in that table; D and trimming were resolved from the DNA. Counted here are around 250,000 clones, around 85% occurring once; the ten biggest clones make up 5.1%. Sequenced sample: peripheral blood. This TCR was sampled from a man between 50 and 59 years old with active or convalescent COVID-19.

CDR3 coding DNA: TGTGCCTCCGGCTCTGGAAACACCATATATTTT. Translating gives CASGSGNTIYF. The chain combines TRBV6-5 with TRBJ1-3; D is unresolved. Germline CDR1 reads MNHEY; CDR2 reads SVGAGI. Trimming pared 11 bases from V and 0 bases from J, leaving 5 bases between. This CDR3 has 11 amino acids.